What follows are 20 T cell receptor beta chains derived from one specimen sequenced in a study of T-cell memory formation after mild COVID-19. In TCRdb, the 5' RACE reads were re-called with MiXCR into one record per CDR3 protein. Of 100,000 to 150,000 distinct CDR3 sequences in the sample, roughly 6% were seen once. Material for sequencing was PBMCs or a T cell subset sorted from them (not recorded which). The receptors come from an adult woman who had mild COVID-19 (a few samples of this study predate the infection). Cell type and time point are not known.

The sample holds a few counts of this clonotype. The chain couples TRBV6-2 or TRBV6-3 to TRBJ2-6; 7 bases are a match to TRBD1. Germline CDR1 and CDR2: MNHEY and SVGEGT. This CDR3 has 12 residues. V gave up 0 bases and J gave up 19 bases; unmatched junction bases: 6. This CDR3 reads CASSYSGTELTF. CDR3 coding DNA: TGTGCCAGCAGTTACTCTGGGACAGAGCTCACTTTC.

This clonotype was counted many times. This chain's CDR3 is CATSDNRGVGELFF. In DNA, the CDR3 is TGTGCCACCAGTGATAATCGTGGGGTCGGGGAGCTGTTTTTT. The chain recombines TRBV24-1 with TRBJ2-2; D remains unclear. V was clipped by 3 bases and J by 7 bases, with 11 bases between them. The CDR3 has 14 amino acids. Germline V gene lookup returns CDR1 KGHDR and CDR2 SFDVKD.

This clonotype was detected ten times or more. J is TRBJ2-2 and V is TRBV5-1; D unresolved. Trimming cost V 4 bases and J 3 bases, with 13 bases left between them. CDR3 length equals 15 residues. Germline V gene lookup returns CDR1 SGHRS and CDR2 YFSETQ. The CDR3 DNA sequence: TGCGCCAGCAGCCTTCTAACCGTCCACACCGGGGAGCTGTTTTTT. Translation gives CASSLLTVHTGELFF.

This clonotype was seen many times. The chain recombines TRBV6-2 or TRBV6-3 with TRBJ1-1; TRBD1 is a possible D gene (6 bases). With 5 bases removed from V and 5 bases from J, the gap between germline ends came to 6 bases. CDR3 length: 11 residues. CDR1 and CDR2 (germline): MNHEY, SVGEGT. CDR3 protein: CASSQGTEAFF. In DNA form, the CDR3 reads TGTGCCAGCAGTCAGGGGACTGAAGCTTTCTTT.

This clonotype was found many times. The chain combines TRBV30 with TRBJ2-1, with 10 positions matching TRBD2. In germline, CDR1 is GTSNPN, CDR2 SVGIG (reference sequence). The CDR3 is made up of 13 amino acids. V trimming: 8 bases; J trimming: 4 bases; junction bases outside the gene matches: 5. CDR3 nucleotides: TGTGCCAGAGCGGGAGGGCTATACAATGAGCAGTTCTTC. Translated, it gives CARAGGLYNEQFF. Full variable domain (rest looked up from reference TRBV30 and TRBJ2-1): SQTIHQWPATLVQPVGSPLSLECTVEGTSNPNLYWYRQAAGRGLQLLFYSVGIGQISSEVPQNLSASRPQDRQFILSSKKLLLSDSGFYLCARAGGLYNEQFFGPGTRLTVL.

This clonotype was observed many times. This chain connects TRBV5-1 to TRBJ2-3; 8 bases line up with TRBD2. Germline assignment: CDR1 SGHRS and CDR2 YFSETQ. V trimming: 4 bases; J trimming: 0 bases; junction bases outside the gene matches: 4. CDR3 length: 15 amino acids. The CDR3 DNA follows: TGCGCCAGCAGCGGAACTAGCGGAAGCACAGATACGCAGTATTTT. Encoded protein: CASSGTSGSTDTQYF.

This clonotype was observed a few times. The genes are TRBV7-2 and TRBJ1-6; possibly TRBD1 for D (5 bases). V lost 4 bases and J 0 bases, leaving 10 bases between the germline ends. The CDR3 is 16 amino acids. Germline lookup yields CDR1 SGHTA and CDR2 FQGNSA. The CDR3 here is CASSWDYSSYNSPLHF. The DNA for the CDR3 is TGTGCCAGCAGCTGGGACTATAGCTCCTATAATTCACCCCTCCACTTT.

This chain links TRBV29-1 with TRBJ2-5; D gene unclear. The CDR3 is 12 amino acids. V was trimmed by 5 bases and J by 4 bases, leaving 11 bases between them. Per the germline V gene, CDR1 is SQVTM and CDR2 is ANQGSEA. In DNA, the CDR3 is TGCAGCGTTTCTTCTAGAATAGAGACCCAGTACTTC. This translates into CSVSSRIETQYF.

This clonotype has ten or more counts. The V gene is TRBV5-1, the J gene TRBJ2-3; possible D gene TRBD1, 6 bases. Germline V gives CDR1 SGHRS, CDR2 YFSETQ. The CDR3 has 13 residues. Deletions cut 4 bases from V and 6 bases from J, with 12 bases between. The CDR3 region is CASSVTGTDTQYF. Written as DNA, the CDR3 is TGCGCCAGCAGCGTGACAGGAACCGATACGCAGTATTTT.

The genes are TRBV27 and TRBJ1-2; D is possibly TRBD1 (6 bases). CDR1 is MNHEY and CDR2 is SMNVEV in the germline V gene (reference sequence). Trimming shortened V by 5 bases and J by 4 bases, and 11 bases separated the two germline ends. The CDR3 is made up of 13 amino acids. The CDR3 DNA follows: TGTGCCAGCAGTAAGACAGGCCGCTATGGCTACACCTTC. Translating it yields CASSKTGRYGYTF.

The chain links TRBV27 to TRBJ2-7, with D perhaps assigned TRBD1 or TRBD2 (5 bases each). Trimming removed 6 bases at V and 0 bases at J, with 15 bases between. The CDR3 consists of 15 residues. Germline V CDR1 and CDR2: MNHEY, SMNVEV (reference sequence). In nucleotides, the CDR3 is TGTGCCAGCAGATTTTATCCAGGGAGCTCCTACGAGCAGTACTTC. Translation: CASRFYPGSSYEQYF.

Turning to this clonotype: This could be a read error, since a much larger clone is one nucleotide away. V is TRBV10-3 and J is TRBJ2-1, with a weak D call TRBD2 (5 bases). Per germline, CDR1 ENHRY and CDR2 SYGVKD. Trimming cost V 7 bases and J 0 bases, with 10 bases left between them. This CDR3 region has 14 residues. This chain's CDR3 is CAIMRGSSYNEQFF. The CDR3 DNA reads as TGTGCCATCATGAGAGGGAGCTCCTACAATGAGCAGTTCTTC.

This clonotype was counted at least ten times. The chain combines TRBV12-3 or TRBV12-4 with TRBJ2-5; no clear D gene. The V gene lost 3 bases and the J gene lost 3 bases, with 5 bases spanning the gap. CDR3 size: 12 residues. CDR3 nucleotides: TGTGCCAGCAGTTTTTCCAAAGAGACCCAGTACTTC. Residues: CASSFSKETQYF.

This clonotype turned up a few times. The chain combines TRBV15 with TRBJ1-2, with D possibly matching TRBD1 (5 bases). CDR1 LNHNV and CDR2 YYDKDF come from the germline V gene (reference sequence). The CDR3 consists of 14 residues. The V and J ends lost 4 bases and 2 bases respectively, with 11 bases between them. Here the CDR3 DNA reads TGTGCCACCAGCAAAGGACACTTGAACTATGGCTACACCTTC. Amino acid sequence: CATSKGHLNYGYTF.

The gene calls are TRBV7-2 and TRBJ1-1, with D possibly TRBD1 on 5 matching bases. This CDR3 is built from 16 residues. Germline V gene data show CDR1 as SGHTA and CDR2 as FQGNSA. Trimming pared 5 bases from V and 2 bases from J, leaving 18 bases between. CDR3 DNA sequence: TGTGCCAGCAGCCCCGCGTGGGGGACGGCAAACACTGAAGCTTTCTTT. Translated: CASSPAWGTANTEAFF.

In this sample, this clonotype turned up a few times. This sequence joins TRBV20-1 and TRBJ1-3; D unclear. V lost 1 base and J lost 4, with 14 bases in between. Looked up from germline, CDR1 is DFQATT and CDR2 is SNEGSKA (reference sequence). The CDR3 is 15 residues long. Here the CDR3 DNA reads TGCAGTGCTAGAGGCCTTAAGGACGGGGGAAACACCATATATTTT. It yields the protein CSARGLKDGGNTIYF.

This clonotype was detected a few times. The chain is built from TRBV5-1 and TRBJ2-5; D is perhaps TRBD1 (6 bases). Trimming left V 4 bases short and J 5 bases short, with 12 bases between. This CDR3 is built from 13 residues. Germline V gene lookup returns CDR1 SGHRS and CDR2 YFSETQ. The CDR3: CASSQGLGETQYF. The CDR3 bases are TGCGCCAGCAGCCAGGGGCTCGGGGAGACCCAGTACTTC.

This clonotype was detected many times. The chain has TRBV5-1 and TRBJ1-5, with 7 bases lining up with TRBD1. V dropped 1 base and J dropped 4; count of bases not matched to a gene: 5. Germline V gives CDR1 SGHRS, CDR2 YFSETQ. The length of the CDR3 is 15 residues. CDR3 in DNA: TGCGCCAGCAGCTTGTCCGGACAGGAGAATCAGCCCCAGCATTTT. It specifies CASSLSGQENQPQHF.

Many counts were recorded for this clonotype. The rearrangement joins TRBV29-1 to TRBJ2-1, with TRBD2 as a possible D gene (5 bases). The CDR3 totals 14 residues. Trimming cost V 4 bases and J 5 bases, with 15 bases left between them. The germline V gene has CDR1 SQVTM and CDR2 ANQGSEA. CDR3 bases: TGCAGCGTTGCCCTACTACTAGGCAACAATGAGCAGTTCTTC. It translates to CSVALLLGNNEQFF.

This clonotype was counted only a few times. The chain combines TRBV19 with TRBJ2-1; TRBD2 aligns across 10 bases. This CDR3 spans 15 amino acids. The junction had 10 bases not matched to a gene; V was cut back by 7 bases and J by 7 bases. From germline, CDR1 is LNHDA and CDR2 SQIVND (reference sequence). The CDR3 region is CASTVGLAGANEQFF. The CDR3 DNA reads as TGTGCCAGTACCGTCGGGCTAGCGGGAGCGAATGAGCAGTTCTTC.